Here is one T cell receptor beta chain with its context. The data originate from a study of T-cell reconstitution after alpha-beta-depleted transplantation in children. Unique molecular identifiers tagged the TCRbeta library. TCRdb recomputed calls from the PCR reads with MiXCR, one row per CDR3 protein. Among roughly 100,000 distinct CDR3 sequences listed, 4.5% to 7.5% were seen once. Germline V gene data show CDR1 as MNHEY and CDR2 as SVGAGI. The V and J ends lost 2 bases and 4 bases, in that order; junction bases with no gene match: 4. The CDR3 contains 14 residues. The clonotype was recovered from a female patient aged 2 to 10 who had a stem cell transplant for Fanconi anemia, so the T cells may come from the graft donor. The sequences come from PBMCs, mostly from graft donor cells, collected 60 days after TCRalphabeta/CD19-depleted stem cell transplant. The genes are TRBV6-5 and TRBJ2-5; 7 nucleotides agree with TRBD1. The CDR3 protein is CASSYQTGRETQYF. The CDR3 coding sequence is TGTGCCAGCAGTTACCAGACAGGGCGAGAGACCCAGTACTTC.